This TCR beta chain was sequenced during a study of CD8 T cells in Susac syndrome. CDR1 and CDR2 (germline): SQVTM, ANQGSEA. Trimming cost V 4 bases and J 0 bases, with 10 bases left between them. The CDR3 is 14 amino acids. FACS was used to enrich TEMRA cells, whereas the CD8+ and CD4+ T cells were obtained by negative isolation. Reverse transcription of roughly 0.5 to 1 ug RNA used random hexamers. One entry per CDR3 protein, called by TCRdb with MiXCR from the immunoSEQ multiplex PCR reads. The data show hundreds of thousands of distinct CDR3 sequences, approximately 95% seen once. Sequencing used CD4+ T cells from PBMCs. The chain has TRBV29-1 and TRBJ2-1; D not certain. The receptor's source is a human donor with multiple sclerosis. In DNA form, the CDR3 reads TGCAGCGTTGGGAGTTTTAGCTCCTACAATGAGCAGTTCTTC. This codes for CSVGSFSSYNEQFF.